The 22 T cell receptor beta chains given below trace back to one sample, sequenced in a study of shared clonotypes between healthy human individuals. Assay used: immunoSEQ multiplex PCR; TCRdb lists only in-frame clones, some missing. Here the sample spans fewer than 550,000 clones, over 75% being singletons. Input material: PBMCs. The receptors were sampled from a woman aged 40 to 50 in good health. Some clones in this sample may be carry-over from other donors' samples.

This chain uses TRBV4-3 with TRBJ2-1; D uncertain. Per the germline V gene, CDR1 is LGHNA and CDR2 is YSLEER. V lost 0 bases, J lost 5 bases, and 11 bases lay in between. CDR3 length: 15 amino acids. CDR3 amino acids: CASSQDGVWDNEQFF. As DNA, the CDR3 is TGCGCCAGCAGCCAAGATGGGGTCTGGGACAATGAGCAGTTCTTC.

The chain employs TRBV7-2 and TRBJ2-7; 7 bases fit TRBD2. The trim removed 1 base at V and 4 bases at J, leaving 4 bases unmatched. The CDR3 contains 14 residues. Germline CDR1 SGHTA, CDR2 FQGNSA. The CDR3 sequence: CASSLELALYEQYF. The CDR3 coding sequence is TGTGCCAGCAGCTTAGAACTAGCGTTGTACGAGCAGTACTTC.

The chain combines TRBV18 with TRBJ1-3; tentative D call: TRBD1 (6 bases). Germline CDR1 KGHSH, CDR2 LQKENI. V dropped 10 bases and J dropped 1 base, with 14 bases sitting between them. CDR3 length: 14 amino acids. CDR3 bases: TGTGCCACAAGAACGGGGGCGTCTGGAAACACCATATATTTT. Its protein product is CATRTGASGNTIYF.

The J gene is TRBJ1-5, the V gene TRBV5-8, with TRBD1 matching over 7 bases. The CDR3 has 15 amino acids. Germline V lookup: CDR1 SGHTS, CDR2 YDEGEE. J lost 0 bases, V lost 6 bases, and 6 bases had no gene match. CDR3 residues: CASNLGQPSNQPQHF. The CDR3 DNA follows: TGTGCCAGCAATTTGGGACAGCCTAGCAATCAGCCCCAGCATTTT.

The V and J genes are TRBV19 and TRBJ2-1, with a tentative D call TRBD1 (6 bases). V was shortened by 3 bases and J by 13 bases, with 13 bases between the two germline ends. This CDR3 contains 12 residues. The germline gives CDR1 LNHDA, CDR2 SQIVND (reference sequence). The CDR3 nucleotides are TGTGCCAGTAGTATCATCAGGGGCACCCAGTTCTTC. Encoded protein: CASSIIRGTQFF.

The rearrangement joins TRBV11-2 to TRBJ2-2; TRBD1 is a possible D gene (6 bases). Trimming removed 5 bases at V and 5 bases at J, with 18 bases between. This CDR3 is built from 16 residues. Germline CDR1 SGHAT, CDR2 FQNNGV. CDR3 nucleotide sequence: TGTGCCAGCAGCCGAATAACAGGGATTCGTACCGGGGAGCTGTTTTTT. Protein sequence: CASSRITGIRTGELFF.

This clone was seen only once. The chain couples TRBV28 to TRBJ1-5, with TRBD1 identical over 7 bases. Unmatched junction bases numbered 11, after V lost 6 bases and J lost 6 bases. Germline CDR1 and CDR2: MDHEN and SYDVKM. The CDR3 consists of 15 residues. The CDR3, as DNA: TGTGCCAGCAGACCCCCGACAGGGAGCGGTCAGCCCCAGCATTTT. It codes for CASRPPTGSGQPQHF.

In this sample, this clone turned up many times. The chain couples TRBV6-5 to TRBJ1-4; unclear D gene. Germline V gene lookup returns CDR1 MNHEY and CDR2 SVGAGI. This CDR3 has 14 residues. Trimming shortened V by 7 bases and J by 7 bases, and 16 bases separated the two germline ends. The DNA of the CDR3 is TGTGCCAGCATGCAGCTTATCAACGGTGAAAAACTGTTTTTT. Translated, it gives CASMQLINGEKLFF.

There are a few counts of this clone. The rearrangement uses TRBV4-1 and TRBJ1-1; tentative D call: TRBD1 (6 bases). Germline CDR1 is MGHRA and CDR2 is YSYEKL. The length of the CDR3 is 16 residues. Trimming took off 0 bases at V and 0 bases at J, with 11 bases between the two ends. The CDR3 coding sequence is TGCGCCAGCAGCCAAGATCGGGGACAAATGAACACTGAAGCTTTCTTT. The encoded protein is CASSQDRGQMNTEAFF.

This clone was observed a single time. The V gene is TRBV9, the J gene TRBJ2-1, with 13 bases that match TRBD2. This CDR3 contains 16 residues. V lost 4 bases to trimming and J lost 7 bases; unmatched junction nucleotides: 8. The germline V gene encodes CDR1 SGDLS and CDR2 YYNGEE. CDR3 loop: CASSPPGLAGPNEQFF. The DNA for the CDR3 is TGTGCCAGCAGCCCCCCGGGACTAGCGGGGCCAAATGAGCAGTTCTTC.

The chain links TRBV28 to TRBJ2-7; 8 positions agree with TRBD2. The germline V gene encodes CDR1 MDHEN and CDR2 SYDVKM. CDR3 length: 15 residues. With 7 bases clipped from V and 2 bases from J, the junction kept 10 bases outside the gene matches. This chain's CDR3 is CASKPGGVQTYEQYF. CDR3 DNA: TGTGCCAGCAAGCCGGGGGGGGTCCAAACCTACGAGCAGTACTTC.

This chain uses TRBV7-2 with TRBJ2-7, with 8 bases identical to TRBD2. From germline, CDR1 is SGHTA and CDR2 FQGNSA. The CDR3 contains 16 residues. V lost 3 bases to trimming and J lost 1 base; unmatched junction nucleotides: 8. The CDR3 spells CASSFLGGRRSYEQYF. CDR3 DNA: TGTGCCAGCAGCTTTTTGGGCGGGAGGAGGTCCTACGAGCAGTACTTC.

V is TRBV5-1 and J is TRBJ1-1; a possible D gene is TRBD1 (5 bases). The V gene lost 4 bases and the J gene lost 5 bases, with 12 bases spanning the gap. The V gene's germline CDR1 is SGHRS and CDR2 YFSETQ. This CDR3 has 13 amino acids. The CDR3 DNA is TGCGCCAGCAGCAGGGCGGGGCCGACTGAAGCTTTCTTT. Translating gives CASSRAGPTEAFF.

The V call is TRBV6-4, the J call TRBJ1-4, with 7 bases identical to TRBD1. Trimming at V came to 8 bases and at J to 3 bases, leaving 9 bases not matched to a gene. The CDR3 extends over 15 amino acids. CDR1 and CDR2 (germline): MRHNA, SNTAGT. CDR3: CASGYRQGPNEKLFF. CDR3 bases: TGTGCCAGCGGCTACCGACAGGGCCCTAATGAAAAACTGTTTTTT.

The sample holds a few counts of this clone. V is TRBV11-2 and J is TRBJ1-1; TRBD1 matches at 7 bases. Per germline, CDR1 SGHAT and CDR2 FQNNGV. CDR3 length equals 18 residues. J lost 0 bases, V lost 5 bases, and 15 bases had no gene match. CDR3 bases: TGTGCCAGCAGCCCACCAGTAGTCGGACAGGTGATGAACACTGAAGCTTTCTTT. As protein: CASSPPVVGQVMNTEAFF. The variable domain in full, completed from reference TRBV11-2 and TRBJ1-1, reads EAGVAQSPRYKIIEKRQSVAFWCNPISGHATLYWYQQILGQGPKLLIQFQNNGVVDDSQLPKDRFSAERLKGVDSTLKIQPAKLEDSAVYLCASSPPVVGQVMNTEAFFGQGTRLTVV.

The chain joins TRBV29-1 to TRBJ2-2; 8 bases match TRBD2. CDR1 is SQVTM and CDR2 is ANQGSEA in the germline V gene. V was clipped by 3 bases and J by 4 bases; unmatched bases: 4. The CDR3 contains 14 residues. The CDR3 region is CSVEASGPTGELFF. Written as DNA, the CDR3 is TGCAGCGTTGAGGCTAGCGGGCCCACCGGGGAGCTGTTTTTT.

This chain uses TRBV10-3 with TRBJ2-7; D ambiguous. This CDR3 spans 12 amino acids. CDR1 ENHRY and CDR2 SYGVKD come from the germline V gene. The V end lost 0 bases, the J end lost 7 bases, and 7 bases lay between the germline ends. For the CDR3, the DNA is TGTGCCATCAGTGAGTCAAGGGAAGAGCAGTACTTC. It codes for CAISESREEQYF.

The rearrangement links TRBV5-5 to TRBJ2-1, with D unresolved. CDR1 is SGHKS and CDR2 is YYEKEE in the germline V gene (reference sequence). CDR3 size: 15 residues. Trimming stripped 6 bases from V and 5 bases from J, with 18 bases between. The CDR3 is CASIQTVRADNEQFF. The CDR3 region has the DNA TGTGCCAGCATCCAGACTGTCCGAGCAGACAATGAGCAGTTCTTC.

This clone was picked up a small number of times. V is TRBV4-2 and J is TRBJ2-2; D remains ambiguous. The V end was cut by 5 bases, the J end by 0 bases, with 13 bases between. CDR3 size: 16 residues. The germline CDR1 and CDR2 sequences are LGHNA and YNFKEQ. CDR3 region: CASSTFPEANTGELFF. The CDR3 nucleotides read TGTGCCAGCAGCACTTTCCCGGAAGCGAACACCGGGGAGCTGTTTTTT.

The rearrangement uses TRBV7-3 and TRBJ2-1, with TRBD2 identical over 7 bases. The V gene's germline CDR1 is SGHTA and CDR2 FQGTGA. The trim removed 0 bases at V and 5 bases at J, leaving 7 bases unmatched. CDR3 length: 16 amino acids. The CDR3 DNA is TGTGCCAGCAGCTTAACGGCGGGAGTGGGCCACAATGAGCAGTTCTTC. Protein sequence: CASSLTAGVGHNEQFF.

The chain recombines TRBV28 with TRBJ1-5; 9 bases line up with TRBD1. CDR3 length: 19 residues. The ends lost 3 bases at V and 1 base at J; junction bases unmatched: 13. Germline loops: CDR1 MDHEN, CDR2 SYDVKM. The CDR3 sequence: CASSLPDRTGVSSNQPQHF. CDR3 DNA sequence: TGTGCCAGCAGTTTGCCCGACCGGACAGGGGTTTCAAGCAATCAGCCCCAGCATTTT.

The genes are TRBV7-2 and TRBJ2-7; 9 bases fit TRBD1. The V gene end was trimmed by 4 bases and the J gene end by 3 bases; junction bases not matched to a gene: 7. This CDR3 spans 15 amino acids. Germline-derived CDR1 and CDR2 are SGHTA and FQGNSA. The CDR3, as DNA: TGTGCCAGCAGCTCCAGGACAGGGGAGGGCTACGAGCAGTACTTC. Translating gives CASSSRTGEGYEQYF.